This T cell receptor beta chain came from a study of blood T cell repertoires in COVID-19. For the study at large: T cells, B-cell-depleted T cells, or PBMCs supplied cDNA or gDNA.

Researchers sorted participants into cohorts using their self-reported clinical history. As handled by the study authors: Amplification from reference gene primers served as the basis for estimated nucleated cell counts. The protocol was immunoSEQ multiplex PCR, while the TCRdb copy is restricted to in-frame clones and leaves out a portion. For V, J and clone size, that table is used; D and trimming come from the DNA. The table shows roughly 260,000 clones, with about nine tenths occurring only once. The sequenced material came from PBMCs or T cells enriched from blood (not recorded which). The TCR sequence derives from a woman younger than 45 with acute COVID-19.

CDR3 loop: CASSPIWGGNTEAFF. In DNA form, the CDR3 reads TGTGCCAGCAGTCCTATCTGGGGCGGGAACACTGAAGCTTTCTTT. V is TRBV14 and J is TRBJ1-1, with a weak D call TRBD1 (5 bases). CDR1 and CDR2 from the germline V gene are SGHDN and FVKESK. This CDR3 has 15 residues. V was trimmed by 6 bases and J by 1 base, leaving 15 bases between them.